The present entry profiles one TCR beta chain with its context. Original processing notes: Amplified reference gene primers provided the basis for estimating nucleated cell counts. Libraries were prepared by immunoSEQ multiplex PCR; TCRdb keeps only in-frame clonotypes and omits some of them. That table supplies the V and J calls and clone size; D and trimming were determined from the DNA. Found here are under 150,000 clones, approximately 84% of them singletons; the top ten hold around 16%. The data originate from a study of blood T cell repertoires in COVID-19. Turning to the study itself: Sites in the United States, Italy and Spain provided acute and convalescent COVID-19 samples. Sources were T cells, B-cell-depleted T cells, or PBMCs; the material itself was cDNA or gDNA.

Looked up from germline, CDR1 is SGHRS and CDR2 is YFSETQ. The length of the CDR3 is 15 residues. Unmatched junction bases numbered 2, after V lost 3 bases and J lost 0 bases. The receptor was isolated from a woman in her fifties or sixties who had recovered from COVID-19. The chain combines TRBV5-1 with TRBJ2-1; TRBD2 aligns across 8 bases. Material for sequencing was peripheral blood. CDR3 nucleotides: TGCGCCAGCAGCTACACTAGCGGCTCCTACAATGAGCAGTTCTTC. Protein sequence: CASSYTSGSYNEQFF.